The 18 T cell receptor beta chains below all came from one sample that was sequenced in a study of blood T cell repertoires in COVID-19. Assay: immunoSEQ multiplex PCR; the TCRdb copy retains only in-frame clones and omits some. The sample shows roughly 70,000 clones, 76% of them seen only once. The sequenced sample consisted of peripheral blood. These receptors all come from a man between 60 and 75 years old with COVID-19, enrolled during active disease.

The chain is built from TRBV4-2 and TRBJ2-2; 11 bases match TRBD2. CDR3 length: 17 residues. Germline V gives CDR1 LGHNA, CDR2 YNFKEQ. V was pared by 2 bases and J by 1 base, with 3 bases of the junction left unmatched. This chain's CDR3 is CASSQRLAGLNTGELFF. Here the CDR3 DNA reads TGTGCCAGCAGCCAACGACTAGCGGGACTGAACACCGGGGAGCTGTTTTTT.

The chain employs TRBV7-2 and TRBJ1-1, with 8 bases fitting TRBD1. CDR3 length: 13 amino acids. V shed 5 bases, J shed 4 bases, and the junction held 3 bases outside the gene matches. The germline gives CDR1 SGHTA, CDR2 FQGNSA. CDR3 sequence (DNA): TGTGCCAGCAGCGAACAGGGGGTCACTGAAGCTTTCTTT. It is translated as CASSEQGVTEAFF.

The V gene is TRBV9, the J gene TRBJ2-3, with TRBD2 as a possible D gene (5 bases). The germline CDR1 and CDR2 sequences are SGDLS and YYNGEE. V was shortened by 0 bases and J by 0 bases, with 8 bases between the two germline ends. The CDR3 is made up of 15 amino acids. The CDR3 DNA is TGTGCCAGCAGCGTAGTAGCGACTAGCACAGATACGCAGTATTTT. Translating it yields CASSVVATSTDTQYF.

V and J are TRBV7-2 and TRBJ2-2, with D perhaps matching TRBD1 (5 bases). This CDR3 has 15 amino acids. Per the germline V gene, CDR1 is SGHTA and CDR2 is FQGNSA. Between the trimmed V and J ends, which lost 1 base and 7 bases, there was a span of 13 bases. The CDR3 protein is CASSLVRQGYGELFF. The CDR3 DNA sequence: TGTGCCAGCAGCTTAGTGCGGCAGGGTTACGGGGAGCTGTTTTTT.

The chain uses TRBV2 and TRBJ2-5; 12 positions match TRBD2. The CDR3 is made up of 15 amino acids. V was pared by 7 bases and J by 1 base, with 4 bases of the junction left unmatched. Germline-derived CDR1 and CDR2 are SNHLY and FYNNEI. The CDR3 DNA sequence: TGTGCCAGCATTCGACTAGCGGGAGTCCAAGAGACCCAGTACTTC. Translating gives CASIRLAGVQETQYF. The full variable domain, with the rest looked up from reference TRBV2 and TRBJ2-5, is EPEVTQTPSHQVTQMGQEVILRCVPISNHLYFYWYRQILGQKVEFLVSFYNNEISEKSEIFDDQFSVERPDGSNFTLKIRSTKLEDSAMYFCASIRLAGVQETQYFGPGTRLLVL.

The DNA for the CDR3 is TGTGCCAGCAAGGAATCCAACTTGGGACAGGGGTACGAGCAGTACTTC. Translating gives CASKESNLGQGYEQYF. The rearrangement links TRBV28 to TRBJ2-7; 10 nucleotides agree with TRBD1. J was trimmed by 4 bases and V by 7 bases; bases with no gene match: 13. The CDR3 is made up of 16 amino acids. CDR1 is MDHEN and CDR2 is SYDVKM in the germline V gene.

This clone was counted between two and nine times. The chain links TRBV7-3 to TRBJ2-5; 8 bases are shared with TRBD2. Germline lookup yields CDR1 SGHTA and CDR2 FQGTGA. Losses at the gene ends were 2 bases for V and 4 bases for J; bases not matched to a gene: 6. The length of the CDR3 is 15 residues. CDR3 nucleotides: TGTGCCAGCAGCTTAGGCGGGGGGCAGGGAGAGACCCAGTACTTC. It is translated as CASSLGGGQGETQYF.

The CDR3 protein is CASELSGTGTDTQYF. The CDR3 DNA reads TGTGCCAGCGAACTTAGCGGGACGGGGACAGATACGCAGTATTTT. The gene calls are TRBV2 and TRBJ2-3; 8 nucleotides match TRBD2. The length of the CDR3 is 15 residues. Germline loops: CDR1 SNHLY, CDR2 FYNNEI. Trimming took 8 bases from V and 3 from J; bases not matched to a gene: 10. Combining the CDR3 with reference TRBV2 and TRBJ2-3 gives the whole variable domain EPEVTQTPSHQVTQMGQEVILRCVPISNHLYFYWYRQILGQKVEFLVSFYNNEISEKSEIFDDQFSVERPDGSNFTLKIRSTKLEDSAMYFCASELSGTGTDTQYFGPGTRLTVL.

The chain employs TRBV2 and TRBJ1-1, with TRBD1 matching over 9 bases. This CDR3 has 12 amino acids. Germline V gives CDR1 SNHLY, CDR2 FYNNEI. V trimming: 11 bases; J trimming: 4 bases; junction bases outside the gene matches: 5. The CDR3 DNA is TGTGCCGGGGGACAGGGCGTCACTGAAGCTTTCTTT. It codes for CAGGQGVTEAFF.

The chain has TRBV4-1 and TRBJ2-1; D is perhaps TRBD2 (5 bases). The CDR3 extends over 15 amino acids. Trimming left V 1 base short and J 6 bases short, with 13 bases between. Per the germline V gene, CDR1 is MGHRA and CDR2 is YSYEKL. This CDR3 is CASSQGAGRRNEQFF. The CDR3 DNA reads TGCGCCAGCAGCCAAGGGGCGGGCCGCCGCAATGAGCAGTTCTTC.

The CDR3 region has the DNA TGTGCCAGCAGTTTAAGGCTAGCGGGAGAGACCCAGTACTTC. Its translation: CASSLRLAGETQYF. The genes are TRBV27 and TRBJ2-5, with 8 bases that match TRBD2. CDR1 MNHEY and CDR2 SMNVEV come from the germline V gene (reference sequence). This CDR3 has 14 amino acids. V dropped 2 bases and J dropped 4; count of bases not matched to a gene: 3.

The V call is TRBV4-1, the J call TRBJ2-5; D might be TRBD2 (6 bases). The CDR3 contains 13 residues. Germline assignment: CDR1 MGHRA and CDR2 YSYEKL. V lost 3 bases to trimming and J lost 10 bases, with 15 bases between them. The CDR3 loop is CASSQEGLPDQYF. The DNA for the CDR3 is TGCGCCAGCAGCCAGGAGGGACTCCCAGACCAGTACTTC.

This chain uses TRBV24-1 with TRBJ1-5, with unresolved D. The V end was cut by 6 bases, the J end by 0 bases, with 2 bases between. Per germline, CDR1 KGHDR and CDR2 SFDVKD. The CDR3 covers 12 residues. CDR3 in amino acids: CATSLSNQPQHF. The CDR3 DNA reads TGTGCCACCAGTCTTAGCAATCAGCCCCAGCATTTT.

The chain couples TRBV27 to TRBJ2-2; the D gene is possibly TRBD1 (6 bases). With 3 bases removed from V and 3 bases from J, the gap between germline ends came to 17 bases. CDR1 and CDR2 from the germline V gene are MNHEY and SMNVEV (reference sequence). The CDR3 spans 17 residues. The CDR3: CASSLLYTPGDTGELFF. The CDR3 DNA follows: TGTGCCAGCAGTTTGTTGTATACTCCAGGGGACACCGGGGAGCTGTTTTTT.

This clone was seen once. This chain connects TRBV5-6 to TRBJ2-3; D is possibly TRBD1 (6 bases). Germline lookup yields CDR1 SGHDT and CDR2 YYEEEE. V lost 0 bases and J 6 bases, leaving 14 bases between the germline ends. The CDR3 has 15 residues. The CDR3 DNA follows: TGTGCCAGCAGCTTGGCCGGGACCACAGGGGATACGCAGTATTTT. Translating it yields CASSLAGTTGDTQYF.

The rearrangement uses TRBV7-3 and TRBJ2-3; D gene uncertain. The CDR3 is 15 amino acids. Deletions cut 0 bases from V and 6 bases from J, with 13 bases between. The V gene's germline CDR1 is SGHTA and CDR2 FQGTGA. CDR3 region: CASSLTGEAKDTQYF. CDR3 in DNA: TGTGCCAGCAGCTTAACGGGCGAAGCAAAGGATACGCAGTATTTT.

The rearrangement joins TRBV5-5 to TRBJ2-3; 9 positions agree with TRBD1. Germline CDR1 SGHKS, CDR2 YYEKEE (reference sequence). Unmatched junction bases numbered 8, after V lost 1 base and J lost 5 bases. The CDR3 is 16 amino acids. CDR3 DNA sequence: TGTGCCAGCAGCTTGTCCGGGACAGGGCAACAAGATACGCAGTATTTT. Encoded protein: CASSLSGTGQQDTQYF. The whole variable domain, remainder taken from reference TRBV5-5 and TRBJ2-3, is DAGVTQSPTHLIKTRGQQVTLRCSPISGHKSVSWYQQVLGQGPQFIFQYYEKEERGRGNFPDRFSARQFPNYSSELNVNALLLGDSALYLCASSLSGTGQQDTQYFGPGTRLTVL.

V usage is TRBV5-6 and J usage is TRBJ2-1; TRBD1 aligns across 7 bases. The CDR3 totals 14 residues. The germline CDR1 and CDR2 sequences are SGHDT and YYEEEE. The V gene end was trimmed by 0 bases and the J gene end by 8 bases; junction bases not matched to a gene: 5. Written as DNA, the CDR3 is TGTGCCAGCAGCTTGGGAGGGGGCAGGGATGAGCAGTTCTTC. It codes for CASSLGGGRDEQFF. Together with reference TRBV5-6 and TRBJ2-1, the CDR3 gives the full variable domain: DAGVTQSPTHLIKTRGQQVTLRCSPKSGHDTVSWYQQALGQGPQFIFQYYEEEERQRGNFPDRFSGHQFPNYSSELNVNALLLGDSALYLCASSLGGGRDEQFFGPGTRLTVL.